These T cell receptor beta chains were read from a single sample in a study of tumor and adjacent non-tumor tissue in lung cancer. Via MiXCR, TCRdb re-called the multiplex PCR reads, giving one row per CDR3 protein. Altogether about 90,000 distinct CDR3 sequences are present, around 65% being singletons, with the ten largest covering 15%. The sample consisted of lung tumor tissue. These receptor sequences come from an older man with non-small cell lung cancer. The CDR3 runs from the conserved cysteine through the conserved F or W. A D gene is named only where the DNA matches it firmly. Expanded clones are given a class, and other clones once, few, many or no size at all.

v_call	j_call	d_call	clone_size	cdr3_nt	cdr3_aa
TRBV6-5	TRBJ2-1	NA	many	TGTGCCAGCAGTCGCTTCGGGGGAAGAGGGTCCTACAATGAGCAGTTCTTC	CASSRFGGRGSYNEQFF
TRBV15	TRBJ2-3	NA	NA	TGTGCCACCAGCAGAGATGTTGACACAGATACGCAGTATTTT	CATSRDVDTDTQYF
TRBV2	TRBJ2-7	TRBD1	many	TGTGCCAGCAGTAGAGAGGGGACAGGGGCGCACGAGCAGTACTTC	CASSREGTGAHEQYF
TRBV19	TRBJ2-2	TRBD2	few	TGTGCCAGTAGTCGGCCTAGCGGGAGTAGCACCGGGGAGCTGTTTTTT	CASSRPSGSSTGELFF
TRBV20-1	TRBJ2-2	TRBD1	NA	TGCATTGCCCCGGACAGGGGGAACACCGGGGAGCTGTTTTTT	CIAPDRGNTGELFF
TRBV7-9	TRBJ2-1	NA	NA	TGTGCCAGCAGCCCGCAATCCTCCTACAATGAGCAGTTCTTC	CASSPQSSYNEQFF
TRBV12-3/TRBV12-4	TRBJ1-5	TRBD1	NA	TGTGCCAGTAGTCAACAGGGGAATCAGCCCCAGGATTTT	CASSQQGNQPQDF
TRBV6-6	TRBJ2-3	TRBD2	NA	TGTGCCAGCAGTGACCACGGACTAGGCACAGATACACAGTATTTT	CASSDHGLGTDTQYF
TRBV7-3	TRBJ2-2	TRBD1	few	TGTGCCACCACGCCCATCGATATGACAGGGTCGAACACCGGGGAGCTGTTTTTT	CATTPIDMTGSNTGELFF
TRBV4-2	TRBJ2-2	TRBD2	many	TGTGCCAGCAGCCAAGGCCCGGGGGGGAACACCGGGGAGCTGTTTTTT	CASSQGPGGNTGELFF
TRBV5-6	TRBJ1-2	NA	many	TGTGCCAGCAGCTTGTTCAGGGGCTATGGCTACACCTTC	CASSLFRGYGYTF
TRBV11-2	TRBJ2-3	NA	NA	TGTGCCAGCAGTCTGGCCCCTCCCGGGACTTCCTCCATAGATACGCAGTATTTT	CASSLAPPGTSSIDTQYF
TRBV13	TRBJ2-5	NA	NA	TGTGCCAGCAGTCTCAGAGACAGCCCGGTCGGTGAAGAGACCCAGTACTTC	CASSLRDSPVGEETQYF
TRBV11-2	TRBJ2-2	NA	NA	TGTGCCAGCAACTTAGAAAGGCATAACACCTGGGAGCTGTTTTTT	CASNLERHNTWELFF
TRBV4-1	TRBJ2-3	TRBD1	NA	TGTGCCAGCAGCCACCCAAGGACAGGGGAAATCAGCACAGATACGCAGTATTTT	CASSHPRTGEISTDTQYF
TRBV5-6	TRBJ1-1	NA	NA	TGTGCCAGCAGGGCGGGAATGAACGCTGAAGCTTACTTT	CASRAGMNAEAYF
TRBV11-2	TRBJ1-6	NA	NA	TGTACCAGCAGCTTAGATCGACAGGAGTCTAATTCACCCCTCAACTTT	CTSSLDRQESNSPLNF
TRBV28	TRBJ1-2	NA	few	TGTGCCAGCAGTTTCTCCGGGGCCAGAAGCTACACCTTC	CASSFSGARSYTF
TRBV6-5	TRBJ2-5	TRBD2	many	TGTGCCAACGGGAGGGAGGGTTTAGACGAGACCCAGTACTTC	CANGREGLDETQYF
TRBV30	TRBJ2-3	TRBD2	NA	TGTGCCTGGAGTAGACTAGCGGGTAGCACAGATACGCAGTATTTT	CAWSRLAGSTDTQYF
TRBV29-1	TRBJ2-2	NA	NA	TGCAGCGTTGAAGGGGCAGCGTACACGGGGGAGCTGTTTTTT	CSVEGAAYTGELFF
TRBV14	TRBJ2-1	TRBD2	few	TGTGCCAGCAGCCAGTGGCGGGGGGGGTACAATGAGCGGTTCTTC	CASSQWRGGYNERFF
TRBV11-2	TRBJ2-5	TRBD2	NA	TGTACCAGCAGCTTATCTGGACTAGCGGGAGAGACCCAGTACTTC	CTSSLSGLAGETQYF
TRBV5-1	TRBJ1-2	NA	NA	TGCGCCAGCAGCTTTAGTCGAGGGGCTGGCTATGGCTACACCTTC	CASSFSRGAGYGYTF
TRBV4-1	TRBJ1-2	NA	once	TGCGCCAGCAACCAAATGCACACCGAGTACTATGGCTACACCTTC	CASNQMHTEYYGYTF
TRBV4-1	TRBJ2-2	TRBD2	NA	TGCGCCAGCAGCCAATCAACCGGGACTAGCGGGAGCTTTGTCTGGACAGGGGAGCTGTTTTTT	CASSQSTGTSGSFVWTGELFF
TRBV11-1	TRBJ2-3	TRBD1	NA	TGTGCCAGCAGCTTAGGGACAGGGGCCAATCAGCCCCAGTATTTT	CASSLGTGANQPQYF
TRBV5-4	TRBJ1-3	NA	NA	TGTGCCAGCAGCCTTGATGGACTGAGGTCGTCTGGAAACACCATATATTTT	CASSLDGLRSSGNTIYF
TRBV6-5	TRBJ2-2	NA	NA	TGTGCCAACAGTTCCGGGTCGTGGACCGGGGAGCTGTTTTTT	CANSSGSWTGELFF
TRBV11-2	TRBJ2-3	NA	many	TGTGCCAGCGGCCCAATTCAGGGCACCAAGGTCACAGATACGCAGTATTTT	CASGPIQGTKVTDTQYF
TRBV12-3/TRBV12-4	TRBJ1-2	TRBD1	medium-sized	TGTGCCAGCAGTTTAGTGCCAGGGGGCTATGGCTACACCTTC	CASSLVPGGYGYTF
TRBV4-1	TRBJ2-3	NA	NA	TGCGCCAGCAGCCAAGACTTATCGGGAGATACGCAGTATTTT	CASSQDLSGDTQYF
TRBV20-1	TRBJ2-1	NA	few	TGCAGTGCAAGCGGGGGGACAGGGAACAATGAGCAGTTCTTC	CSASGGTGNNEQFF
TRBV11-1	TRBJ2-1	TRBD2	NA	TGTGCCAGCAGCTGGTACCCAGCGGGAATCGCCTACAATAAGCAGTTCTTC	CASSWYPAGIAYNKQFF
TRBV30	TRBJ1-6	TRBD1	NA	TGTGCCTGGAGTGTACCACAGGGGGCGAATTCACCCCTCCACTTT	CAWSVPQGANSPLHF
TRBV20-1	TRBJ2-2	NA	NA	TGCAGTGCTAGATCTTACAGGGTGCCTAATACACTGAACACCGGGAAGCTGTTTTTT	CSARSYRVPNTLNTGKLFF
TRBV4-2	TRBJ2-3	TRBD2	NA	TGTGCCAGCAGCCAAGCTTCCCAACCTCCCGGGACTAGCGGGGCGGGACCAGGGGCAGATGCGCAGTATTTT	CASSQASQPPGTSGAGPGADAQYF
TRBV4-2	TRBJ1-5	NA	NA	TGTGCCAGCAGCCAAGATATGGGGACTAGGCCAGATACACAGCATTTT	CASSQDMGTRPDTQHF
TRBV25-1	TRBJ2-5	NA	NA	TGTGCCAGCAGCCGACGTCCCCAAGAGACCCAGTACTTC	CASSRRPQETQYF
TRBV7-9	TRBJ1-5	NA	NA	TGTGCCAGCAGCTGGATGGGGATTAATCAGCCCCAGCACTTT	CASSWMGINQPQHF
TRBV6-5	TRBJ2-5	NA	NA	TGTGCCAGCAGTTACTCGAGGATATATCATGAGACCCAGTACTTC	CASSYSRIYHETQYF
TRBV10-3	TRBJ1-1	NA	once	TGTGCCATCGCCATTTCGGTGAACACTGAAGCTTTCTTT	CAIAISVNTEAFF
TRBV5-4	TRBJ1-1	NA	NA	TGTGCCAGCAGCTTAGGGGGAGCAGACACTGAAGCTTTCTTT	CASSLGGADTEAFF
TRBV6-6	TRBJ1-5	NA	NA	TGTGCCAGCAGCTCAGGGGTAGAAAATAGCAATCAGCCCCAGCATTTT	CASSSGVENSNQPQHF
TRBV29-1	TRBJ1-6	TRBD1	many	TGCAGCGTATCGGACAGGGCAAATTCACCCCTCCACTTT	CSVSDRANSPLHF
TRBV10-3	TRBJ2-2	TRBD1	few	TGTGACATCAGCGTCACAGGGGGCGGGGAGCTGTTTTTT	CDISVTGGGELFF
TRBV11-3	TRBJ2-7	NA	NA	TGTGCCAGCAGCCCCCCATCGGGAGACGAGCAGTATTTC	CASSPPSGDEQYF
TRBV4-2	TRBJ2-1	TRBD2	NA	TGTACCAGCAGCCAAGAAGGGACTAGCGGGAGTGGGGGTCAGTTCTTC	CTSSQEGTSGSGGQFF
TRBV28	TRBJ1-2	NA	many	TGTGCCAGCAGCCCCCGAGGCAGGGTGGGGGGCTACACCTTC	CASSPRGRVGGYTF
TRBV11-2	TRBJ2-7	TRBD1	NA	TGTGCCAGCAGCCGGACAGGGGATTCTGAGGACGAGCAGTACTTT	CASSRTGDSEDEQYF
TRBV28	TRBJ2-7	NA	NA	TGTGCCAGCAGTTCCCTCCGGGACCGCACCTTC	CASSSLRDRTF